The 28 T cell receptor beta chains presented below share a single source sample, sequenced in a study of blood T cell repertoires in COVID-19. Sequencing was performed with immunoSEQ multiplex PCR; in TCRdb, only in-frame clones are kept and a portion is missing. The sample carries tens of thousands of clones, about 74% recorded once. What was sequenced was peripheral blood. Receptors originate from a human donor with acute or convalescent COVID-19. The donor label of this sample is uncertain.

The rearrangement joins TRBV3-1 (or the pseudogene TRBV3-2) to TRBJ1-1; D may be TRBD1 (6 bases). V gave up 4 bases and J gave up 0 bases, with 15 bases separating them. In germline, CDR1 is LGHDT, CDR2 YNNKEL (reference sequence). The CDR3 sequence is 16 residues long. In DNA, the CDR3 is TGTGCCAGCAGCCTTAGGGGGAGGGGGGTGAACACTGAAGCTTTCTTT. This translates into CASSLRGRGVNTEAFF.

The J gene is TRBJ1-1, the V gene TRBV5-1; D might be TRBD1 (6 bases). The CDR3 is made up of 13 amino acids. Per the germline V gene, CDR1 is SGHRS and CDR2 is YFSETQ. Trimming took 2 bases from V and 7 from J, leaving 12 bases between them. Here the CDR3 DNA reads TGCGCCAGCAGCTTAGGACAGTTATATGAAGCTTTCTTT. Translating gives CASSLGQLYEAFF.

The rearrangement joins TRBV19 to TRBJ1-1, with TRBD1 matching 8 bases. Per the germline V gene, CDR1 is LNHDA and CDR2 is SQIVND (reference sequence). Trimming took 0 bases from V and 10 from J; bases not matched to a gene: 7. The CDR3 spans 14 residues. CDR3 sequence: CASSIEAGGDGAFF. CDR3 sequence (DNA): TGTGCCAGTAGTATAGAGGCAGGGGGCGACGGAGCTTTCTTT.

DNA of the CDR3: TGTGCCAGTAAACTCGGGAACACCATATATTTT. Translating it yields CASKLGNTIYF. The rearrangement uses TRBV19 and TRBJ1-3; no clear D. Germline V gives CDR1 LNHDA, CDR2 SQIVND (reference sequence). The CDR3 has 11 amino acids. The V end lost 7 bases, the J end lost 7 bases, and 8 bases lay between the germline ends.

The chain has TRBV18 and TRBJ2-7, with 7 bases identical to TRBD1. CDR3 size: 15 residues. After removal of 6 bases from V and 4 bases from J, the junction contained 12 bases not matched to a gene. From germline, CDR1 is KGHSH and CDR2 LQKENI. The CDR3: CASSTRQGPLYEQYV. DNA of the CDR3: TGTGCCAGCTCGACCAGACAGGGCCCGCTTTACGAGCAGTACGTC.

This clone was seen a handful of times. The V call is TRBV5-4, the J call TRBJ2-2, with D possibly being TRBD1 (7 bases). With 3 bases removed from V and 4 bases from J, the gap between germline ends came to 13 bases. The V gene's germline CDR1 is SGHNT and CDR2 YYREEE (reference sequence). The CDR3 runs 15 residues. The CDR3 here is CASSWRGQITGELFF. Written as DNA, the CDR3 is TGTGCCAGCAGCTGGAGGGGACAGATCACCGGGGAGCTGTTTTTT.

The chain recombines TRBV24-1 with TRBJ2-3; a possible D gene is TRBD1 (6 bases). Germline V gene lookup returns CDR1 KGHDR and CDR2 SFDVKD. Deletions cut 11 bases from V and 6 bases from J, with 20 bases between. The CDR3 contains 14 residues. DNA of the CDR3: TGTGCCAGTCAGGGGTCGCGGATCGAGGATACGCAGTATTTT. Its translation is CASQGSRIEDTQYF.

This rearrangement joins TRBV28 to TRBJ1-1; TRBD1 might be the D (5 bases). Germline V lookup: CDR1 MDHEN, CDR2 SYDVKM. CDR3 length: 15 residues. Trimming shortened V by 6 bases and J by 1 base, and 15 bases separated the two germline ends. CDR3 nucleotides: TGTGCCAGCAGGTCCCCTGGACAAGAGAACACTGAAGCTTTCTTT. It specifies CASRSPGQENTEAFF. Filled out from reference TRBV28 and TRBJ1-1, the complete variable domain reads DVKVTQSSRYLVKRTGEKVFLECVQDMDHENMFWYRQDPGLGLRLIYFSYDVKMKEKGDIPEGYSVSREKKERFSLILESASTNQTSMYLCASRSPGQENTEAFFGQGTRLTVV.

This chain joins TRBV9 and TRBJ2-7; 12 bases are shared with TRBD2. Germline loops: CDR1 SGDLS, CDR2 YYNGEE. V shed 3 bases and J 5 bases; nucleotides not matched to a gene: 9. The CDR3 extends over 16 amino acids. DNA of the CDR3: TGTGCCAGCAGCGCTCTAGCGGGAGGGCTGTTGGACGAGCAGTACTTC. This gives the protein CASSALAGGLLDEQYF.

The chain is built from TRBV19 and TRBJ2-1, with TRBD1 as a possible D gene (6 bases). Trimming pared 4 bases from V and 9 bases from J, leaving 16 bases between. Germline CDR1 is LNHDA and CDR2 is SQIVND (reference sequence). CDR3 length: 14 amino acids. The CDR3 bases are TGTGCCAGTAGTAAGGGCAGGGGCTGGGGTGAGCAGTTCTTC. This codes for CASSKGRGWGEQFF.

This clone was detected only a few times. V usage is TRBV2 and J usage is TRBJ1-5, with 11 bases aligning to TRBD1. The germline gives CDR1 SNHLY, CDR2 FYNNEI. Losses at the gene ends were 7 bases for V and 4 bases for J; bases not matched to a gene: 6. The CDR3 consists of 15 residues. The CDR3 loop is CASTNRDRGNQPQHF. CDR3 DNA: TGTGCCAGCACGAACCGGGACAGGGGGAATCAGCCCCAGCATTTT.

This chain links TRBV11-2 with TRBJ2-7; 7 bases agree with TRBD1. V lost 0 bases to trimming and J lost 4 bases; unmatched junction nucleotides: 6. CDR3 length: 15 amino acids. Germline loops: CDR1 SGHAT, CDR2 FQNNGV. The CDR3 sequence: CASSLDRSGGYEQYV. In nucleotides, the CDR3 is TGTGCCAGCAGCTTAGATAGGTCAGGGGGATACGAGCAGTACGTC.

A single count supports this clone. The chain recombines TRBV7-3 with TRBJ2-6; possibly TRBD2 for D (6 bases). Germline CDR1 is SGHTA and CDR2 is FQGTGA. V lost 5 bases and J lost 0, with 14 bases in between. This CDR3 has 17 amino acids. The CDR3, as DNA: TGTGCCAGCAGCCCGCGTGGGGGGTCCTCTGGGGCCAACGTCCTGACTTTC. Protein sequence: CASSPRGGSSGANVLTF.

This clone appeared a few times. The rearrangement uses TRBV5-1 and TRBJ1-1; 9 bases map to TRBD1. CDR1 is SGHRS and CDR2 is YFSETQ in the germline V gene. This CDR3 contains 14 residues. V trimming: 5 bases; J trimming: 2 bases; junction bases outside the gene matches: 4. The CDR3 DNA reads as TGCGCCAGCAGGGCAACAGGGGGCAACACTGAAGCTTTCTTT. This gives the protein CASRATGGNTEAFF.

The chain has TRBV5-1 and TRBJ2-3; TRBD1 might be the D (6 bases). The length of the CDR3 is 19 residues. V gave up 0 bases and J gave up 0 bases, with 20 bases separating them. Germline assignment: CDR1 SGHRS and CDR2 YFSETQ. CDR3 nucleotide sequence: TGCGCCAGCAGCTTGGATATCCACAGGGTCGGATCGAGCACAGATACGCAGTATTTT. Its protein product is CASSLDIHRVGSSTDTQYF.

The chain couples TRBV6-5 to TRBJ1-4, with D perhaps matching TRBD1 (5 bases). Per germline, CDR1 MNHEY and CDR2 SVGAGI. This CDR3 is 13 amino acids long. The V end lost 6 bases, the J end lost 12 bases, and 17 bases lay between the germline ends. The CDR3 DNA follows: TGTGCCAGCAGCGCGGGACGACGAAAGGAACTGTTTTTT. Protein product: CASSAGRRKELFF.

The gene calls are TRBV5-1 and TRBJ2-5; 10 bases line up with TRBD2. Germline trimming cut 4 bases from V and 4 bases from J; bases unmatched to any gene: 7. Germline V gives CDR1 SGHRS, CDR2 YFSETQ. The CDR3 contains 15 residues. The CDR3 sequence: CASSKGTSDPETQYF. CDR3 in DNA: TGCGCCAGCAGCAAGGGGACTAGCGACCCAGAGACCCAGTACTTC.

The chain links TRBV6-6 to TRBJ2-1, with D possibly being TRBD1 (6 bases). Deletions cut 0 bases from V and 8 bases from J, with 17 bases between. CDR1 is MNHNY, CDR2 SVGAGI, per germline (reference sequence). This CDR3 spans 16 amino acids. CDR3 nucleotide sequence: TGTGCCAGCAGTTACTCTCCAGGGAAGGGACAATATGAGCAGTTCTTC. This sequence encodes CASSYSPGKGQYEQFF.

This chain joins TRBV7-9 and TRBJ1-1, with 11 bases that match TRBD1. Germline V CDR1 and CDR2: SEHNR, FQNEAQ (reference sequence). The V and J ends lost 5 bases and 1 base, in that order; junction bases with no gene match: 12. The CDR3 runs to 18 residues. CDR3 nucleotide sequence: TGTGCCAGCAGCACACGACCGGACAGGGGGCATAAGAACACTGAAGCTTTCTTT. Translation: CASSTRPDRGHKNTEAFF.

V and J are TRBV30 and TRBJ2-7, with TRBD1 matching over 8 bases. Trimming removed 6 bases from V and 3 bases from J; junction bases left unmatched: 10. Germline V gene data show CDR1 as GTSNPN and CDR2 as SVGIG (reference sequence). The CDR3 extends over 14 amino acids. The CDR3 protein is CACSFQGARYEQYF. In DNA form, the CDR3 reads TGTGCCTGTTCATTCCAGGGGGCCCGCTACGAGCAGTACTTC.

The V and J genes are TRBV28 and TRBJ1-2; D not resolved. Trimming stripped 5 bases from V and 2 bases from J, with 12 bases between. Germline-derived CDR1 and CDR2 are MDHEN and SYDVKM. The CDR3 spans 14 residues. CDR3 sequence (DNA): TGTGCCAGCAGTCTGCCAGACAAGAACTATGGCTACACCTTC. This sequence encodes CASSLPDKNYGYTF.

The chain has TRBV14 and TRBJ2-1; TRBD2 matches at 9 bases. The CDR3 spans 19 residues. V lost 0 bases, J lost 0 bases, and 9 bases stayed unmatched. Germline-derived CDR1 and CDR2 are SGHDN and FVKESK. The CDR3, as DNA: TGTGCCAGCAGCCAAGATATACCACTAGCGGGTCCCTCCTACAATGAGCAGTTCTTC. Its translation is CASSQDIPLAGPSYNEQFF.

This clone appeared a few times. This rearrangement joins TRBV12-5 to TRBJ1-2, with 7 bases identical to TRBD1. This CDR3 comprises 17 residues. The V gene end was trimmed by 1 base and the J gene end by 4 bases; junction bases not matched to a gene: 12. The germline gives CDR1 LGHNT, CDR2 FRNRAP. CDR3 region: CASGLEQGTSLSYGYTF. CDR3 bases: TGTGCTAGTGGTTTGGAACAGGGGACGTCCTTATCCTATGGCTACACCTTC.

This CDR3 reads CASSLKRPSQFYEQYV. The CDR3 coding sequence is TGTGCCAGCAGTTTGAAGCGGCCATCTCAGTTTTACGAGCAGTACGTC. The chain recombines TRBV27 with TRBJ2-7, with D perhaps TRBD2 (5 bases). The germline V and J ends were trimmed by 3 bases and 4 bases, with 19 bases remaining between them. The V gene's germline CDR1 is MNHEY and CDR2 SMNVEV (reference sequence). The CDR3 loop spans 16 amino acids.

This chain links TRBV9 with TRBJ1-1; D is ambiguous. The CDR3 covers 15 residues. Trimming cost V 0 bases and J 7 bases, with 16 bases left between them. CDR1 SGDLS and CDR2 YYNGEE come from the germline V gene. CDR3 DNA sequence: TGTGCCAGCAGCGTAGGACGGGGAGGGCAGAGTGAAGCTTTCTTT. Amino acid sequence: CASSVGRGGQSEAFF.

The chain carries TRBV7-9 and TRBJ2-1, with D possibly matching TRBD2 (6 bases). Germline V gene sequence: CDR1 SEHNR, CDR2 FQNEAQ (reference sequence). CDR3 size: 16 residues. With 2 bases removed from V and 5 bases from J, the gap between germline ends came to 16 bases. CDR3 nucleotide sequence: TGTGCCAGCAGCTTACCCCGAGAGCGGGTGAACAATGAGCAGTTCTTC. It specifies CASSLPRERVNNEQFF.

The chain has TRBV7-9 and TRBJ2-1, with D unclear. Germline CDR1 and CDR2: SEHNR and FQNEAQ (reference sequence). This CDR3 is built from 12 residues. V shed 5 bases and J shed 7 bases, with 9 bases lying between them. The CDR3 sequence is CASSPPSNEQFF. The CDR3 DNA reads TGTGCCAGCAGCCCCCCTTCGAATGAGCAGTTCTTC.

The chain couples TRBV4-3 to TRBJ2-1; perhaps TRBD1 as D (6 bases). Deletions cut 0 bases from V and 6 bases from J, with 12 bases between. The CDR3 has 15 amino acids. CDR1 LGHNA and CDR2 YSLEER come from the germline V gene. The CDR3 protein is CASSQEQGRGNEQFF. CDR3 in DNA: TGCGCCAGCAGCCAAGAACAGGGACGGGGCAATGAGCAGTTCTTC.